This TCR beta chain came from a study of cytomegalovirus exposure and HLA in healthy donors. Study-level results: Within the data, a cluster of highly shared sequence variants was likely a sequencing artifact. In a later analysis, HLA-C alleles had the fewest associated TCRs, DRB1 alleles the most.

In the PCR, 60 Vbeta and 13 Jbeta primers were used. Study processing details: Per a later analysis, the number of unique TCR beta chains was some 80 million, of which around 9.9 million were shared. The method was immunoSEQ multiplex PCR; TCRdb's version includes in-frame clones alone and lacks a portion of them. V, J and clone size derive from that table, while D and trimming were established from the DNA sequence. The sample records 130,000 to 150,000 clones, approximately 80% being singletons. Trimming took 4 bases from V and 3 from J, leaving 18 bases between them. CDR1 PRHDT and CDR2 FYEKMQ come from the germline V gene (reference sequence). This CDR3 spans 16 amino acids. Note on this clone: The antigen remains undetermined.

The specimen sequenced was PBMCs. This rearrangement joins TRBV13 to TRBJ1-1; no definite D call. The source of this sequence is a woman aged 40 to 50 in good health and CMV-seronegative. This CDR3 is CASSSPLTEMYTEAFF. CDR3 DNA: TGTGCCAGCAGCTCCCCTTTAACAGAGATGTACACTGAAGCTTTCTTT.